The 21 T cell receptor beta chains in this list originate from one sample, sequenced in a study of identifying expanded T cells in peripheral blood. Only in-frame clones appear in the TCRdb table, and some are missing; sequencing was by immunoSEQ multiplex PCR. Among 130,000 or so clones listed, roughly 84% were seen once. Material for sequencing was blood. Receptors were obtained from a person aged 18 to 70 in good health.

The chain is built from TRBV7-6 and TRBJ1-3; unclear D gene. V was clipped by 1 base and J by 10 bases, with 8 bases between them. There are 12 residues in the CDR3. Looked up from germline, CDR1 is SGHVS and CDR2 is FNYEAQ. The CDR3 bases are TGTGCCAGCAGCTTAGTGGGAGATACCATATATTTT. Its translation is CASSLVGDTIYF.

J is TRBJ2-2 and V is TRBV9, with unresolved D. The CDR3 has 16 amino acids. V was shortened by 4 bases and J by 10 bases, with 23 bases between the two germline ends. Looked up from germline, CDR1 is SGDLS and CDR2 is YYNGEE. The CDR3 DNA sequence: TGTGCCAGCAGCTTTCGGACGGTCGAAACCCTAGAGGAGCTGTTTTTT. Translating gives CASSFRTVETLEELFF. The full variable domain, rest sourced from reference TRBV9 and TRBJ2-2, is DSGVTQTPKHLITATGQRVTLRCSPRSGDLSVYWYQQSLDQGLQFLIQYYNGEERAKGNILERFSAQQFPDLHSELNLSSLELGDSALYFCASSFRTVETLEELFFGEGSRLTVL.

The chain joins TRBV29-1 to TRBJ1-1; 9 bases align to TRBD1. The germline V gene encodes CDR1 SQVTM and CDR2 ANQGSEA. The CDR3 consists of 13 residues. V was pared by 7 bases and J by 5 bases, with 8 bases of the junction left unmatched. As DNA, the CDR3 is TGCAGCGGAGGGACAGGGAGAATTACTGAAGCTTTCTTT. As protein: CSGGTGRITEAFF.

The CDR3 nucleotides are TGTGCCAGCAGCCAAGACTCAACGAACACCGGGGAGCTGTTTTTT. Its protein product is CASSQDSTNTGELFF. V gene TRBV11-3 combines with J gene TRBJ2-2, with no clear D. Germline CDR1 reads SGHNT; CDR2 reads YENEEA. The CDR3 runs to 15 residues. Deletions cut 5 bases from V and 0 bases from J, with 10 bases between.

The genes are TRBV7-7 and TRBJ2-6; 7 nucleotides match TRBD1. The CDR3 length is 15 residues. The V gene end was trimmed by 5 bases and the J gene end by 4 bases; junction bases not matched to a gene: 5. The germline CDR1 and CDR2 sequences are SSHAT and FNYEAQ (reference sequence). The CDR3 here is CASSPTGVGANVLTF. The CDR3, as DNA: TGTGCCAGCAGCCCTACAGGGGTGGGGGCCAACGTCCTGACTTTC. The variable domain in full, completed from reference TRBV7-7 and TRBJ2-6, reads GAGVSQSPRYKVTKRGQDVTLRCDPISSHATLYWYQQALGQGPEFLTYFNYEAQPDKSGLPSDRFSAERPEGSISTLTIQRTEQRDSAMYRCASSPTGVGANVLTFGAGSRLTVL.

This CDR3 reads CASSLDRWNNSPLHF. The CDR3, as DNA: TGCGCCAGCAGCTTGGACAGGTGGAATAATTCACCCCTCCACTTT. The chain is built from TRBV5-1 and TRBJ1-6; maybe TRBD1 (5 bases). Germline lookup yields CDR1 SGHRS and CDR2 YFSETQ. V was cut by 0 bases and J by 5 bases, with 9 bases left in between. The CDR3 is 15 residues long.

This clone was detected once. The J gene is TRBJ2-2, the V gene TRBV7-7; 9 bases line up with TRBD1. This CDR3 contains 15 residues. The V gene end was trimmed by 4 bases and the J gene end by 6 bases; junction bases not matched to a gene: 6. Germline V CDR1 and CDR2: SSHAT, FNYEAQ (reference sequence). CDR3: CASSSRGQGSGELFF. As DNA, the CDR3 is TGTGCCAGCAGCTCCCGGGGACAGGGATCCGGGGAGCTGTTTTTT.

The rearrangement joins TRBV4-2 to TRBJ1-1; 10 positions agree with TRBD1. CDR1 is LGHNA, CDR2 YNFKEQ, per germline. V shed 6 bases and J 8 bases; nucleotides not matched to a gene: 3. The CDR3 length is 12 residues. The CDR3 bases are TGTGCCAGCAGTGGGACAGGGGAAGAAGCTTTCTTT. This gives the protein CASSGTGEEAFF.

V is TRBV30 and J is TRBJ1-2; D may be TRBD1 (6 bases). The CDR3 contains 12 residues. The V end lost 4 bases, the J end lost 8 bases, and 14 bases lay between the germline ends. CDR1 and CDR2 from the germline V gene are GTSNPN and SVGIG (reference sequence). CDR3 region: CAWTSQGLGYTF. In nucleotides, the CDR3 is TGTGCCTGGACGTCGCAGGGGTTAGGCTACACCTTC.

This chain connects TRBV11-2 to TRBJ2-1; perhaps TRBD1 as D (6 bases). The CDR3 contains 14 residues. Trimming took off 5 bases at V and 8 bases at J, with 16 bases between the two ends. Germline values: CDR1 SGHAT, CDR2 FQNNGV. The chain's CDR3 is CASSDPTGFHEQFF. The CDR3 region has the DNA TGTGCCAGCAGCGACCCAACAGGGTTTCATGAGCAGTTCTTC.

The rearrangement uses TRBV7-7 and TRBJ2-2, with TRBD2 identical over 8 bases. V lost 5 bases and J lost 4; bases outside the gene matches: 9. This CDR3 contains 16 residues. Germline V gene data show CDR1 as SSHAT and CDR2 as FNYEAQ (reference sequence). CDR3 amino acids: CASSPLRGDTTGELFF. For the CDR3, the DNA is TGTGCCAGCAGCCCTTTGCGGGGGGACACCACCGGGGAGCTGTTTTTT.

The rearrangement links TRBV5-1 to TRBJ2-7, with 8 bases fitting TRBD1. Per germline, CDR1 SGHRS and CDR2 YFSETQ. V shed 3 bases, J shed 3 bases, and the junction held 5 bases outside the gene matches. This CDR3 has 14 residues. CDR3 residues: CASSSGQGYYEQYF. The DNA for the CDR3 is TGCGCCAGCAGCTCCGGACAGGGATACTACGAGCAGTACTTC.

The rearrangement links TRBV29-1 to TRBJ2-3; D might be TRBD2 (6 bases). With 6 bases removed from V and 6 bases from J, the gap between germline ends came to 25 bases. The CDR3 runs 16 residues. CDR1 and CDR2 (germline): SQVTM, ANQGSEA. Written as DNA, the CDR3 is TGCAGCGTCGCCACCAGGGCCTCCGGGGGTATCGATACGCAGTATTTT. Its protein is CSVATRASGGIDTQYF.

This sequence joins TRBV5-1 and TRBJ2-5; D is unclear. Trimming stripped 1 base from V and 1 base from J, with 11 bases between. This CDR3 spans 15 amino acids. Germline CDR1 and CDR2: SGHRS and YFSETQ. The DNA of the CDR3 is TGCGCCAGCAGCTTGTACCCCCGGAGCCAAGAGACCCAGTACTTC. Translation gives CASSLYPRSQETQYF.

The chain has TRBV7-6 and TRBJ2-2; 10 bases match TRBD2. Germline V lookup: CDR1 SGHVS, CDR2 FNYEAQ. After removal of 5 bases from V and 4 bases from J, the junction contained 7 bases not matched to a gene. This CDR3 comprises 16 residues. The CDR3 DNA reads as TGTGCCAGCAGCCCAGCGGGGGGGCTGAGCACCGGGGAGCTGTTTTTT. This codes for CASSPAGGLSTGELFF. Together with reference TRBV7-6 and TRBJ2-2, the CDR3 gives the full variable domain: GAGVSQSPRYKVTKRGQDVALRCDPISGHVSLYWYRQALGQGPEFLTYFNYEAQQDKSGLPNDRFSAERPEGSISTLTIQRTEQRDSAMYRCASSPAGGLSTGELFFGEGSRLTVL.

This clone appeared a single time. An end of the junction differs from the germline gene, which may be a read error. The gene calls are TRBV5-8 and TRBJ2-7, with 8 bases identical to TRBD1. Germline V CDR1 and CDR2: SGHTS, YDEGEE. This CDR3 is built from 17 residues. CDR3 protein: CVSSLDSRDRSLYEQYF. In DNA form, the CDR3 reads TGTGTCAGCAGCTTGGACAGCCGGGACAGGAGCCTCTACGAGCAGTACTTC.

This clone was picked up a small number of times. The genes are TRBV4-1 and TRBJ2-3; 13 positions agree with TRBD2. The V gene end was trimmed by 6 bases and the J gene end by 1 base; junction bases not matched to a gene: 19. Per the germline V gene, CDR1 is MGHRA and CDR2 is YSYEKL. The CDR3 is 21 residues long. Here the CDR3 DNA reads TGCGCCAGCAGGCCAACCCGACCTTCATCCGGGACTAGCGGGGGCACAGATACGCAGTATTTT. The encoded protein is CASRPTRPSSGTSGGTDTQYF.

The chain combines TRBV7-8 with TRBJ2-5; D may match TRBD1 or TRBD2 (5 bases each). The V end lost 3 bases, the J end lost 5 bases, and 13 bases lay between the germline ends. The germline V gene encodes CDR1 SGHVS and CDR2 FQNEAQ. This CDR3 has 14 amino acids. The CDR3 nucleotides read TGTGCCAGCAGCTTTGGGACCGGGGTTGAGACCCAGTACTTC. Translation gives CASSFGTGVETQYF. The entire variable domain, with the rest obtained from reference TRBV7-8 and TRBJ2-5, is as follows: GAGVSQSPRYKVAKRGQDVALRCDPISGHVSLFWYQQALGQGPEFLTYFQNEAQLDKSGLPSDRFFAERPEGSVSTLKIQRTQQEDSAVYLCASSFGTGVETQYFGPGTRLLVL.

The chain links TRBV19 to TRBJ1-1, with D uncertain. The CDR3 has 12 amino acids. Germline CDR1 and CDR2: LNHDA and SQIVND (reference sequence). V was cut by 4 bases and J by 11 bases, with 14 bases left in between. This chain's CDR3 is CASSTAYGLAFF. The DNA of the CDR3 is TGTGCCAGTAGTACAGCGTATGGCTTGGCTTTCTTT.

The chain employs TRBV15 and TRBJ1-5; D possibly corresponds to TRBD1 (5 bases). V lost 5 bases and J lost 6, with 17 bases in between. The CDR3 extends over 15 amino acids. The germline V gene encodes CDR1 LNHNV and CDR2 YYDKDF (reference sequence). Here the CDR3 reads CATSSYDSWVQPQHF. CDR3 nucleotides: TGTGCCACCAGCTCATATGACAGTTGGGTTCAGCCCCAGCATTTT.

The chain carries TRBV9 and TRBJ1-1, with a possible D match to TRBD1 (5 bases). This CDR3 region has 17 residues. Germline assignment: CDR1 SGDLS and CDR2 YYNGEE. With 4 bases removed from V and 7 bases from J, the gap between germline ends came to 26 bases. The CDR3 DNA reads as TGTGCCAGCAGCCCCCGATCTCAACCGGGACGGGGCCTTGAAGCTTTCTTT. Translation: CASSPRSQPGRGLEAFF.